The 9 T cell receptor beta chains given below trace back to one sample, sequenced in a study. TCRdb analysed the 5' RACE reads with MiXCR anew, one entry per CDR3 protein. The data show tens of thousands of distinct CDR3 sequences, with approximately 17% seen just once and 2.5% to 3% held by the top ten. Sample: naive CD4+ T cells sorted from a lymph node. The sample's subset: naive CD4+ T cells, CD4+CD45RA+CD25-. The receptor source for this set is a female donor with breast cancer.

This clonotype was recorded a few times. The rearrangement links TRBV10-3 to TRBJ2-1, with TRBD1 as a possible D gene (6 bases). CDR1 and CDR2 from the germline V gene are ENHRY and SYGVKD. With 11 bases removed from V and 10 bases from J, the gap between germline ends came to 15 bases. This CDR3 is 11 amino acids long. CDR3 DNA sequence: TGTGCCTCCAGGGGCGGGTTGGAGCAGTTCTTC. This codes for CASRGGLEQFF.

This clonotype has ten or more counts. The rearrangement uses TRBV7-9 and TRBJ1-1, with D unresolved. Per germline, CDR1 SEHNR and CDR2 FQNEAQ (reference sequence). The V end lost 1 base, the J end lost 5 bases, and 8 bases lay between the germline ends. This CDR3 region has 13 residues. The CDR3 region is CASSLVEGTEAFF. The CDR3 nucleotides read TGTGCCAGCAGCTTAGTTGAAGGGACTGAAGCTTTCTTT.

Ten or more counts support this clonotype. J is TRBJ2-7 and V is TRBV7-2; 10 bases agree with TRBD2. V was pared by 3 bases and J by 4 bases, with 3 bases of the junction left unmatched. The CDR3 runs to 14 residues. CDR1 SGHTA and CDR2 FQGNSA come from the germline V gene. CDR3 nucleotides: TGTGCCAGCAGCTTGCCTAGCGGGAGTTACGAGCAGTACTTC. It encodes CASSLPSGSYEQYF.

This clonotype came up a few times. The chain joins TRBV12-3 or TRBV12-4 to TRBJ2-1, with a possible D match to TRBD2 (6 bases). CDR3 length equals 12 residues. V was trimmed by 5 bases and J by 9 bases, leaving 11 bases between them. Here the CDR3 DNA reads TGTGCCAGCAGTCAACGGGAGAGTGAGCAGTTCTTC. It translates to CASSQRESEQFF.

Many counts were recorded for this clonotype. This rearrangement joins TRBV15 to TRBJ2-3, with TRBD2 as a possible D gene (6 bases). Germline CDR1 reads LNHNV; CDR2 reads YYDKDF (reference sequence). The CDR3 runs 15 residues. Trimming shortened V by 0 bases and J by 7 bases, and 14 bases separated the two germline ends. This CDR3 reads CATSRDGGFDNTQYF. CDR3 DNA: TGTGCCACCAGCAGAGATGGAGGGTTTGATAATACGCAGTATTTT. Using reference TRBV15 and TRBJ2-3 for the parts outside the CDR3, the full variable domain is DAMVIQNPRYQVTQFGKPVTLSCSQTLNHNVMYWYQQKSSQAPKLLFHYYDKDFNNEADTPDNFQSRRPNTSFCFLDIRSPGLGDTAMYLCATSRDGGFDNTQYFGPGTRLTVL.

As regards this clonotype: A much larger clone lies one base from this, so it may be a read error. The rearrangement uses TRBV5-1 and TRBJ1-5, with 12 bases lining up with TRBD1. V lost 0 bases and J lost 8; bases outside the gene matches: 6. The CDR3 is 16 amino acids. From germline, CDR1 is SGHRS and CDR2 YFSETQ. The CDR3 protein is CASSLGDRGHGEPQHF. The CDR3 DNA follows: TGCGCCAGCAGCTTGGGGGACAGGGGGCACGGGGAGCCCCAGCATTTT.

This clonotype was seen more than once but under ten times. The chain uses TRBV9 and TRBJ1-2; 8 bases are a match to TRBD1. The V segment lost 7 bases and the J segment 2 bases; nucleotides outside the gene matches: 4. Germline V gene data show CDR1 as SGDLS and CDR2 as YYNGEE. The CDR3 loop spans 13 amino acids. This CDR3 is CASRNRGNYGYTF. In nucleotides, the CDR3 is TGTGCCAGCCGTAACAGGGGGAACTATGGCTACACCTTC.

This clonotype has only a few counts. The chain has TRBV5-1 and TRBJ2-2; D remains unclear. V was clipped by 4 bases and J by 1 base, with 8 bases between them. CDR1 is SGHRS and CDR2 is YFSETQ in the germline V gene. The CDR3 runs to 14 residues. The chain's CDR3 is CASSPLGNTGELFF. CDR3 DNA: TGCGCCAGCAGCCCCCTTGGGAACACCGGGGAGCTGTTTTTT.

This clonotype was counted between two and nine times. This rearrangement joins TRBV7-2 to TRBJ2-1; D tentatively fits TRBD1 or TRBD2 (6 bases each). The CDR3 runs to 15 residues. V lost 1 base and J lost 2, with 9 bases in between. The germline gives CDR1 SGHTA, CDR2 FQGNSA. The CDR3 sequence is CASSLDRGPYNEQFF. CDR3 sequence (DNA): TGTGCCAGCAGCTTAGATCGGGGGCCCTACAATGAGCAGTTCTTC.